The 27 T cell receptor beta chains below come from one sample, sequenced in a study of blood T cells in healthy people across ages. With a J-beta primer mix and a sample-barcoded 5' primer, a second PCR ran about 6 to 11 cycles. MiXCR, run by TCRdb on the 5' RACE reads, gives a single entry per CDR3 protein. This repertoire shows 1.5 million to 2 million distinct CDR3 sequences, 28% found once; its top ten account for roughly 8%. The sample consisted of blood. The receptors stem from a woman younger than 45 in good health.

There are a few counts of this clonotype. The V and J genes are TRBV11-1 and TRBJ2-1, with unresolved D. The tail of the sequence fits TRBJ2-7 better, so the J call may be wrong. CDR3 size: 18 residues. CDR1 and CDR2 from the germline V gene are SGHAT and FQDESV (reference sequence). CDR3 DNA sequence: TGTGCCAGCAGCTTAGCCCTCCTGGAGCCCCTCTCCTACAATGAGCAGTACTTC. Translation: CASSLALLEPLSYNEQYF.

This clonotype turned up a few times. The V call is TRBV20-1, the J call TRBJ2-6; TRBD2 might be the D (6 bases). The germline V and J ends were trimmed by 1 base and 3 bases, with 10 bases remaining between them. The CDR3 spans 15 residues. Germline-derived CDR1 and CDR2 are DFQATT and SNEGSKA (reference sequence). The CDR3 DNA sequence: TGCAGTGCTAGAGTGGGGGGTGGTGGGGCCAACGTCCTGACTTTC. Amino acids: CSARVGGGGANVLTF.

The gene calls are TRBV27 and TRBJ2-5, with 8 nucleotides matching TRBD1. The J call is in doubt because the DNA end fits TRBJ2-1 better. CDR1 is MNHEY and CDR2 is SMNVEV in the germline V gene (reference sequence). The CDR3 is 14 amino acids. CDR3 residues: CASSYRQGRETQFF. The CDR3 bases are TGTGCCAGCAGTTACCGACAGGGGCGAGAGACCCAGTTCTTC.

This clonotype was counted between two and nine times. V gene TRBV27 combines with J gene TRBJ2-6, with D unclear. V dropped 5 bases and J dropped 1 base, with 9 bases sitting between them. Germline loops: CDR1 MNHEY, CDR2 SMNVEV (reference sequence). This CDR3 is built from 15 residues. DNA for the CDR3: TGTGCCAGCAGTGGCGGAGAATCTGGGGCCAACGTCCTGACTTTC. Protein sequence: CASSGGESGANVLTF.

This clonotype was detected a few times. V usage is TRBV5-1 and J usage is TRBJ2-7; a weak D match, TRBD2 (7 bases). The CDR3 covers 14 residues. Trimming took 0 bases from V and 6 from J, leaving 13 bases between them. Germline-derived CDR1 and CDR2 are SGHRS and YFSETQ. The CDR3 is CASSLVAGAPEQYF. The CDR3 DNA is TGCGCCAGCAGCTTGGTTGCGGGGGCGCCCGAGCAGTACTTC.

The chain uses TRBV29-1 and TRBJ2-5; D is unclear. The end of the DNA fits TRBJ2-7 better, so the J call may be wrong. Germline CDR1 reads SQVTM; CDR2 reads ANQGSEA. CDR3 length: 13 amino acids. The CDR3 bases are TGCAGCGACAACCCTTGGGCAGTATACGAGCAGTACTTC. As protein: CSDNPWAVYEQYF.

This clonotype came up a few times. The V gene is TRBV20-1, the J gene TRBJ2-1; no definite D call. This CDR3 region has 14 residues. Germline CDR1 reads DFQATT; CDR2 reads SNEGSKA (reference sequence). Deletions cut 3 bases from V and 5 bases from J, with 14 bases between. The CDR3 nucleotides read TGCAGTGCTAGTCTCCCAGCATGGGACAATGAGCAGTTCTTC. Its protein product is CSASLPAWDNEQFF.

The chain combines TRBV27 with TRBJ2-5; 7 bases agree with TRBD1. The CDR3 spans 13 residues. The J segment lost 7 bases and the V segment lost 5 bases, leaving 7 bases of the junction unmatched. Germline V lookup: CDR1 MNHEY, CDR2 SMNVEV (reference sequence). CDR3 sequence reads: CASSETGTRTQYF. Here the CDR3 DNA reads TGTGCCAGCAGTGAGACAGGGACCCGGACCCAGTACTTC.

This clonotype was counted ten times or more. The genes are TRBV5-1 and TRBJ2-4; 8 positions match TRBD1. V lost 2 bases and J lost 1; bases outside the gene matches: 2. From germline, CDR1 is SGHRS and CDR2 YFSETQ. The CDR3 has 15 amino acids. DNA of the CDR3: TGCGCCAGCAGCTTATACAGGGGGGCCAAAAACATTCAGTACTTC. Translating gives CASSLYRGAKNIQYF.

This clonotype was observed a few times. The J gene is TRBJ2-7, the V gene TRBV25-1, with D unresolved. This CDR3 region has 14 residues. The V gene lost 1 base and the J gene lost 0 bases, with 7 bases spanning the gap. CDR1 and CDR2 from the germline V gene are MGHDK and SYGVNS. CDR3 loop: CASSEFGSSYEQYF. The CDR3 DNA is TGTGCCAGCAGTGAATTCGGCAGCTCCTACGAGCAGTACTTC.

In its sample, this clonotype was seen many times. The CDR3 here is CSAEDAPDTQYF. CDR3 DNA sequence: TGCAGTGCTGAAGACGCCCCCGATACGCAGTATTTT. The rearrangement links TRBV20-1 to TRBJ2-3; D gene unclear. This CDR3 is 12 amino acids long. Germline V gene lookup returns CDR1 DFQATT and CDR2 SNEGSKA (reference sequence). The V and J ends lost 5 bases and 6 bases respectively, with 12 bases between them.

There are a few counts of this clonotype. The chain employs TRBV12-3 or TRBV12-4 and TRBJ2-3; TRBD2 is a possible D gene (6 bases). The ends were cut back, 7 bases at V and 6 bases at J, with 14 bases in the middle. This CDR3 has 13 residues. The CDR3, as DNA: TGTGCCAGCACCCGGCGGGGCGGGGATACGCAGTATTTT. Its translation: CASTRRGGDTQYF.

This clonotype was detected only a few times. The chain uses TRBV7-9 and TRBJ2-1, with a possible D match to TRBD2 (7 bases). Germline V gene data show CDR1 as SEHNR and CDR2 as FQNEAQ (reference sequence). The length of the CDR3 is 16 residues. V was trimmed by 1 base and J by 8 bases, leaving 18 bases between them. DNA for the CDR3: TGTGCCAGCAGCTTAGGGCGGGGGCTAGTCGGGGATGAGCAGTTCTTC. Its translation: CASSLGRGLVGDEQFF.

The V and J genes are TRBV5-1 and TRBJ1-4; possible D gene TRBD1, 6 bases. Trimming cost V 3 bases and J 5 bases, with 17 bases left between them. The CDR3 is 16 residues long. Germline lookup yields CDR1 SGHRS and CDR2 YFSETQ. The CDR3 here is CASSSGAATRNEKLFF. The CDR3 nucleotides read TGCGCCAGCAGCTCGGGGGCGGCAACAAGAAATGAAAAACTGTTTTTT.

The V call is TRBV29-1, the J call TRBJ2-1; tentatively, D is TRBD2 (7 bases). Trimming left V 6 bases short and J 8 bases short, with 23 bases between. The CDR3 contains 15 residues. The germline gives CDR1 SQVTM, CDR2 ANQGSEA. CDR3 coding DNA: TGCAGCGTGAGGGGGGGCGAAGGGTGGGACGATGAGCAGTTCTTC. Protein sequence: CSVRGGEGWDDEQFF.

The V gene is TRBV18, the J gene TRBJ2-1; 16 bases map to TRBD2. CDR1 and CDR2 from the germline V gene are KGHSH and LQKENI. The J segment lost 2 bases and the V segment lost 8 bases, leaving 9 bases of the junction unmatched. CDR3 length: 18 amino acids. The CDR3 coding sequence is TGTGCCAGCCTCCCCCAGGGGACTAGCGGGGGGGCCTACAATGAGCAGTTCTTC. It specifies CASLPQGTSGGAYNEQFF.

The chain joins TRBV7-2 to TRBJ2-7, with TRBD2 matching 10 bases. V was pared by 5 bases and J by 6 bases, with 16 bases of the junction left unmatched. This CDR3 region has 17 residues. Germline CDR1 is SGHTA and CDR2 is FQGNSA. In DNA form, the CDR3 reads TGTGCCAGCAGCCCATCCGGGACTAGCGTGCGCCGGGGCGAGCAGTACTTC. Protein sequence: CASSPSGTSVRRGEQYF.

This clonotype turned up a few times. The rearrangement joins TRBV12-3 or TRBV12-4 to TRBJ2-7, with 8 bases lining up with TRBD1. V lost 5 bases, J lost 7 bases, and 16 bases stayed unmatched. This CDR3 has 16 residues. The CDR3 sequence is CASSPGGWLEDNEQYF. CDR3 nucleotides: TGTGCCAGCAGTCCAGGGGGCTGGTTGGAGGACAATGAGCAGTACTTC.

This clonotype was seen more than once but under ten times. The chain joins TRBV10-3 to TRBJ1-1, with unresolved D. CDR3 length: 15 residues. Between the trimmed V and J ends, which lost 0 bases and 1 base, there was a span of 9 bases. The V gene's germline CDR1 is ENHRY and CDR2 SYGVKD. This CDR3 reads CAISESSRSNTEAFF. DNA for the CDR3: TGTGCCATCAGTGAGTCGAGTCGGTCGAACACTGAAGCTTTCTTT.

The rearrangement links TRBV27 to TRBJ2-7; tentatively, D is TRBD1 or TRBD2 (6 bases each). There are 18 residues in the CDR3. V was trimmed by 7 bases and J by 2 bases, leaving 27 bases between them. Germline CDR1 and CDR2: MNHEY and SMNVEV (reference sequence). CDR3 DNA sequence: TGTGCCAGCACCGCCCTGGGGCCGGGGGCGGTTGGCACCTACGAGCAGTACTTC. This translates into CASTALGPGAVGTYEQYF.

This clonotype turned up a few times. The chain recombines TRBV6-6 with TRBJ2-5; TRBD1 agrees at 8 bases. This CDR3 is built from 13 residues. Germline-derived CDR1 and CDR2 are MNHNY and SVGAGI (reference sequence). Losses at the gene ends were 6 bases for V and 2 bases for J; bases not matched to a gene: 2. CDR3 protein: CASRTGAQETQYF. CDR3 DNA sequence: TGTGCCAGCAGGACAGGGGCGCAAGAGACCCAGTACTTC.

This sequence joins TRBV3-1 and TRBJ1-2, with D unresolved. CDR1 and CDR2 from the germline V gene are LGHDT and YNNKEL (reference sequence). This CDR3 region has 11 residues. With 3 bases removed from V and 4 bases from J, the gap between germline ends came to 3 bases. CDR3 loop: CASSHAYGYTF. CDR3 DNA sequence: TGTGCCAGCAGCCATGCCTATGGCTACACCTTC.

The chain employs TRBV7-2 and TRBJ2-1; D not resolved. CDR1 SGHTA and CDR2 FQGNSA come from the germline V gene. There are 12 residues in the CDR3. Trimming left V 6 bases short and J 7 bases short, with 10 bases between. The DNA for the CDR3 is TGTGCCAGCAGTTGGTACGGGAATGAGCAGTTCTTC. Its protein is CASSWYGNEQFF.

This rearrangement joins TRBV20-1 to TRBJ2-7; D gene uncertain. V gave up 5 bases and J gave up 7 bases, with 18 bases separating them. The CDR3 spans 13 residues. In germline, CDR1 is DFQATT, CDR2 SNEGSKA (reference sequence). CDR3 in DNA: TGCAGTGCTCCCCGTACGGCGTTGGATGAGCAGTACTTC. It is translated as CSAPRTALDEQYF.

This clonotype has a handful of counts. The rearrangement links TRBV5-1 to TRBJ2-1, with 10 bases that match TRBD1. The ends lost 4 bases at V and 2 bases at J; junction bases unmatched: 6. Germline V lookup: CDR1 SGHRS, CDR2 YFSETQ. This CDR3 has 16 amino acids. The DNA for the CDR3 is TGCGCCAGCAGCCGTACCGGGACAGGGGCCTACAATGAGCAGTTCTTC. Translated, it gives CASSRTGTGAYNEQFF.

This clonotype has just a few counts. The rearrangement links TRBV29-1 to TRBJ2-1, with D possibly being TRBD1 (7 bases). Trimming removed 6 bases at V and 10 bases at J, with 28 bases between. From germline, CDR1 is SQVTM and CDR2 ANQGSEA. The CDR3 has 16 residues. The CDR3 bases are TGCAGCGTACCACCGACAGGGCGGGGACCCAGGGGAGAGCAGTTCTTC. It specifies CSVPPTGRGPRGEQFF.

This chain links TRBV15 with TRBJ2-4, with 9 positions matching TRBD2. This CDR3 contains 17 residues. Germline assignment: CDR1 LNHNV and CDR2 YYDKDF (reference sequence). After removal of 3 bases from V and 13 bases from J, the junction contained 19 bases not matched to a gene. The DNA for the CDR3 is TGTGCCACCAGCAGGGAATATAGCGGGAGCATGCGGCCATGGCAGTACTTC. It yields the protein CATSREYSGSMRPWQYF.